This TCR beta chain comes out of a study of T cell responses to AZD1222 COVID-19 vaccine. General study points: Increases in Spike-specific TCR breadth and depth were seen after two AZD1222 doses.

The data were produced by immunoSEQ multiplex PCR, yet TCRdb's version contains in-frame clones alone and is incomplete. The table shows about 110,000 clones, with around 89% occurring only once. Germline V CDR1 and CDR2: SGHTA, FQGNSA. The V end lost 3 bases, the J end lost 3 bases, and 14 bases lay between the germline ends. The CDR3 sequence is 15 residues long. Comment on this clone: Its antigen remains unidentified.

The chain recombines TRBV7-2 with TRBJ1-1; no firm D call. This TCR derives from an adult in good health. This sample comprised peripheral blood, obtained on day 0 of AZD1222 vaccination. CDR3 sequence: CASSLDGGSDTEAFF. CDR3 nucleotides: TGTGCCAGCAGCTTGGACGGCGGATCGGACACTGAAGCTTTCTTT. Looking up the rest from reference TRBV7-2 and TRBJ1-1 gives the full variable domain: GAGVSQSPSNKVTEKGKDVELRCDPISGHTALYWYRQSLGQGLEFLIYFQGNSAPDKSGLPSDRFSAERTGGSVSTLTIQRTQQEDSAVYLCASSLDGGSDTEAFFGQGTRLTVV.